A selection of T cell receptor beta chains follows, all from one sample in a study of shared clonotypes between healthy human individuals. Using immunoSEQ multiplex PCR, the repertoire was profiled, and TCRdb retains in-frame clones only, with some absent. Here the sample spans around 500,000 clones, less than 80% being singletons. The sequenced sample was PBMCs. These receptors were collected from a woman aged 40 to 50 in good health. Some clones in this sample may be carry-over from other donors' samples. Each CDR3 is given with its conserved first and last residue. Fields, in order: CDR3 length, J gene, clone size, V gene, D gene, CDR3 protein, CDR3 DNA. A D gene is named only where the DNA matches it firmly. Not every row has a clone size; where given, it reads once, few, many or a size class.

len: 13; j_gene: TRBJ2-1; abundance: .; v_gene: TRBV9; d_gene: .; CDR3aa: CASSAGAYNEQFF; CDR3nt: TGTGCCAGCAGCGCCGGAGCGTACAATGAGCAGTTCTTC
len: 15; j_gene: TRBJ1-1; abundance: .; v_gene: TRBV7-2; d_gene: .; CDR3aa: CASSSGTLRGTEAFF; CDR3nt: TGTGCCAGCAGCTCAGGGACCCTTAGGGGAACTGAAGCTTTCTTT
len: 14; j_gene: TRBJ1-1; abundance: .; v_gene: TRBV2; d_gene: .; CDR3aa: CASSRAGVYSEAFF; CDR3nt: TGTGCCAGCAGTCGGGCAGGGGTGTACTCTGAAGCTTTCTTT
len: 14; j_gene: TRBJ1-1; abundance: .; v_gene: TRBV6-1; d_gene: TRBD1; CDR3aa: CASSWDRGKTEAFF; CDR3nt: TGTGCCAGCAGTTGGGACAGGGGGAAAACTGAAGCTTTCTTT
len: 11; j_gene: TRBJ2-7; abundance: .; v_gene: TRBV28; d_gene: .; CDR3aa: CASGGTYEQYF; CDR3nt: TGTGCCAGTGGGGGGACCTACGAGCAGTACTTC
len: 14; j_gene: TRBJ1-5; abundance: .; v_gene: TRBV7-8; d_gene: .; CDR3aa: CASSLDRTNQPQHF; CDR3nt: TGTGCCAGCAGCTTAGACAGGACTAATCAGCCCCAGCATTTT
len: 15; j_gene: TRBJ1-1; abundance: .; v_gene: TRBV28; d_gene: .; CDR3aa: CASSTTDGMNTEAFF; CDR3nt: TGTGCCAGCAGTACAACGGACGGAATGAACACTGAAGCTTTCTTT
len: 16; j_gene: TRBJ1-5; abundance: .; v_gene: TRBV28; d_gene: .; CDR3aa: CASSLIPLAGKQPQHF; CDR3nt: TGTGCCAGCAGTTTAATACCCCTCGCAGGGAAACAGCCCCAGCATTTT
len: 16; j_gene: TRBJ2-7; abundance: few; v_gene: TRBV9; d_gene: .; CDR3aa: CASSPPGGGRPYEQYF; CDR3nt: TGTGCCAGCAGCCCGCCCGGAGGGGGGCGGCCCTACGAGCAGTACTTC
len: 14; j_gene: TRBJ1-1; abundance: .; v_gene: TRBV5-4; d_gene: .; CDR3aa: CASSLVTRNTEAFF; CDR3nt: TGTGCCAGCAGCTTGGTTACACGAAACACTGAAGCTTTCTTT
len: 13; j_gene: TRBJ1-2; abundance: .; v_gene: TRBV7-9; d_gene: .; CDR3aa: CASSLAPEDGYTF; CDR3nt: TGTGCCAGCAGCTTAGCCCCGGAGGATGGCTACACCTTC
len: 15; j_gene: TRBJ2-1; abundance: .; v_gene: TRBV6-1; d_gene: TRBD2; CDR3aa: CASSENGSGRNEQFF; CDR3nt: TGTGCCAGCAGTGAAAACGGTAGCGGGAGGAATGAGCAGTTCTTC
len: 13; j_gene: TRBJ2-5; abundance: few; v_gene: TRBV7-3; d_gene: .; CDR3aa: CASSLTIQETQYF; CDR3nt: TGTGCCAGCAGCTTAACCATACAAGAGACCCAGTACTTC
len: 17; j_gene: TRBJ1-2; abundance: .; v_gene: TRBV10-1; d_gene: .; CDR3aa: CASSARQGREANYGYTF; CDR3nt: TGCGCCAGCAGTGCCCGCCAGGGAAGAGAGGCTAACTATGGCTACACCTTC
len: 14; j_gene: TRBJ1-2; abundance: .; v_gene: TRBV6-1; d_gene: TRBD1; CDR3aa: CASRRDRTNYGYTF; CDR3nt: TGTGCCAGCAGACGGGACAGAACTAACTATGGCTACACCTTC
len: 15; j_gene: TRBJ2-1; abundance: .; v_gene: TRBV7-6; d_gene: TRBD2; CDR3aa: CASSLASGGYNEQFF; CDR3nt: TGTGCCAGCAGCTTGGCTAGCGGAGGATACAATGAGCAGTTCTTC
len: 17; j_gene: TRBJ2-3; abundance: .; v_gene: TRBV25-1; d_gene: TRBD2; CDR3aa: CASSESGTSGRSDTQYF; CDR3nt: TGTGCCAGCAGTGAATCTGGAACTAGCGGGAGGTCAGATACGCAGTATTTT
len: 13; j_gene: TRBJ1-1; abundance: .; v_gene: TRBV2; d_gene: .; CDR3aa: CASSELENTEAFF; CDR3nt: TGTGCCAGCAGTGAACTAGAGAACACTGAAGCTTTCTTT
len: 12; j_gene: TRBJ2-7; abundance: .; v_gene: TRBV6-5; d_gene: .; CDR3aa: CASSPTGYEQYF; CDR3nt: TGTGCCAGCTCCCCCACAGGTTACGAGCAGTACTTC
len: 15; j_gene: TRBJ2-7; abundance: .; v_gene: TRBV28; d_gene: .; CDR3aa: CASSLAGASAYEQYF; CDR3nt: TGTGCCAGCAGTTTGGCGGGGGCTAGCGCCTACGAGCAGTACTTC
len: 15; j_gene: TRBJ2-2; abundance: .; v_gene: TRBV7-9; d_gene: TRBD2; CDR3aa: CASSRTSGGTGELFF; CDR3nt: TGTGCCAGCAGCCGTACTAGCGGGGGCACCGGGGAGCTGTTTTTT
len: 15; j_gene: TRBJ2-2; abundance: .; v_gene: TRBV2; d_gene: TRBD2; CDR3aa: CASSGTSGSTGELFF; CDR3nt: TGTGCCAGCAGTGGAACTAGCGGGAGTACCGGGGAGCTGTTTTTT
len: 14; j_gene: TRBJ1-2; abundance: once; v_gene: TRBV6-5; d_gene: .; CDR3aa: CASMAPGFFYGYTF; CDR3nt: TGTGCCAGCATGGCCCCAGGGTTTTTCTATGGCTACACCTTC
len: 11; j_gene: TRBJ2-1; abundance: .; v_gene: TRBV2; d_gene: .; CDR3aa: CASSAEDEQFF; CDR3nt: TGTGCCAGCAGTGCCGAGGATGAGCAGTTCTTC
len: 16; j_gene: TRBJ2-1; abundance: .; v_gene: TRBV7-2; d_gene: TRBD2; CDR3aa: CASSSRGLSGSNEQFF; CDR3nt: TGTGCCAGCAGCTCAAGGGGACTTAGCGGGAGCAATGAGCAGTTCTTC
len: 13; j_gene: TRBJ2-3; abundance: .; v_gene: TRBV7-9; d_gene: .; CDR3aa: CASSLRAQDTQYF; CDR3nt: TGTGCCAGCAGCTTACGGGCCCAAGATACGCAGTATTTT
len: 14; j_gene: TRBJ1-1; abundance: .; v_gene: TRBV5-8; d_gene: .; CDR3aa: CASSPYGMNTEAFF; CDR3nt: TGTGCCAGCAGCCCCTATGGGATGAACACTGAAGCTTTCTTT
len: 13; j_gene: TRBJ1-1; abundance: .; v_gene: TRBV19; d_gene: .; CDR3aa: CASRVKGATEAFF; CDR3nt: TGTGCCAGTAGGGTAAAAGGGGCCACTGAAGCTTTCTTT
len: 15; j_gene: TRBJ2-7; abundance: .; v_gene: TRBV6-5; d_gene: TRBD2; CDR3aa: CASSRTGLAGREQYF; CDR3nt: TGTGCCAGCAGTAGAACGGGACTAGCGGGAAGGGAGCAGTACTTC
len: 17; j_gene: TRBJ2-3; abundance: .; v_gene: TRBV11-3; d_gene: TRBD2; CDR3aa: CASSIGLAGHNWDTQYF; CDR3nt: TGTGCCAGCAGCATCGGACTAGCGGGACACAACTGGGATACGCAGTATTTT
len: 15; j_gene: TRBJ1-5; abundance: .; v_gene: TRBV15; d_gene: .; CDR3aa: CATLRSRVYNQPQHF; CDR3nt: TGTGCCACCCTAAGGAGCAGGGTGTACAATCAGCCCCAGCATTTT
len: 17; j_gene: TRBJ1-4; abundance: .; v_gene: TRBV4-3; d_gene: .; CDR3aa: CASSQSPPGRINEKLFF; CDR3nt: TGCGCCAGCAGCCAGTCCCCCCCGGGACGAATCAATGAAAAACTGTTTTTT
len: 16; j_gene: TRBJ2-3; abundance: .; v_gene: TRBV10-3; d_gene: .; CDR3aa: CAIRRVRDGSTDTQYF; CDR3nt: TGTGCCATCAGGAGGGTCCGGGACGGAAGCACAGATACGCAGTATTTT